One sample yielded the 18 T cell receptor beta chains listed below, sequenced in a study of T cell repertoires in cytomegalovirus infection (dated by TCRdb to the late 2010s). The instrument was an Illumina HiSeq 1500. TCRdb applied fastp at Q25 and MiXCR to the public reads, then kept only in-frame beta chains. Rows with one shared CDR3 protein collapse into an entry with the most common genes and DNA. The sample records fewer than 200,000 distinct CDR3 sequences, 8% to 10% of which are singletons. About 4.2% of the sample comes from the top ten. Sequences were obtained from PBMCs. These receptors all stem from a human donor in good health (CMV status not recorded). Some clones in this sample may be carry-over from other donors' samples.

The genes are TRBV28 and TRBJ1-5, with D maybe TRBD1 (5 bases). Germline V gene data show CDR1 as MDHEN and CDR2 as SYDVKM. V lost 2 bases and J lost 0, with 11 bases in between. The CDR3 totals 16 residues. CDR3 coding DNA: TGTGCCAGCAGTTTAATGGGGGATTATAGCAATCAGCCCCAGCATTTT. This sequence encodes CASSLMGDYSNQPQHF.

The gene calls are TRBV7-2 and TRBJ1-1; weak D call: TRBD1 (5 bases). Germline V gene data show CDR1 as SGHTA and CDR2 as FQGNSA. The CDR3 is made up of 17 amino acids. V lost 2 bases to trimming and J lost 0 bases, with 16 bases between them. CDR3 coding DNA: TGTGCCAGCAGCTTAAGGCCTACCGGGACTCTGAACACTGAAGCTTTCTTT. Amino acid sequence: CASSLRPTGTLNTEAFF.

This clonotype was picked up a small number of times. This rearrangement joins TRBV7-9 to TRBJ1-1; D uncertain. Germline loops: CDR1 SEHNR, CDR2 FQNEAQ (reference sequence). V lost 1 base and J lost 8, with 8 bases in between. CDR3 length: 12 residues. CDR3 sequence reads: CASSLESGEAFF. CDR3 in DNA: TGTGCCAGCAGCTTAGAGTCGGGAGAAGCTTTCTTT.

This clonotype has a count of ten or more. The CDR3 sequence is CASSLVPGAAVSYGYTF. As DNA, the CDR3 is TGTGCCAGCAGCTTAGTGCCCGGGGCCGCAGTATCCTATGGCTACACCTTC. The gene calls are TRBV7-2 and TRBJ1-2, with D maybe TRBD1 (5 bases). The CDR3 consists of 17 residues. CDR1 SGHTA and CDR2 FQGNSA come from the germline V gene. V lost 1 base, J lost 4 bases, and 19 bases lay in between. Supplemented by reference TRBV7-2 and TRBJ1-2, the full variable domain reads GAGVSQSPSNKVTEKGKDVELRCDPISGHTALYWYRQSLGQGLEFLIYFQGNSAPDKSGLPSDRFSAERTGGSVSTLTIQRTQQEDSAVYLCASSLVPGAAVSYGYTFGSGTRLTVV.

This clonotype was detected ten times or more. The chain links TRBV6-1 to TRBJ2-7; D ambiguous. V shed 8 bases and J shed 4 bases, with 18 bases lying between them. The CDR3 is made up of 14 amino acids. From germline, CDR1 is MNHNS and CDR2 SASEGT. CDR3 region: CASGSGSSPYEQYF. CDR3 in DNA: TGTGCCAGCGGCTCCGGTTCGTCCCCTTACGAGCAGTACTTC.

This clonotype was picked up many times. The chain links TRBV7-2 to TRBJ2-1, with 9 bases matching TRBD2. The length of the CDR3 is 16 residues. CDR1 and CDR2 (germline): SGHTA, FQGNSA. J was trimmed by 6 bases and V by 5 bases; bases with no gene match: 11. CDR3 in DNA: TGTGCCAGCAGCCGGGGTGGGCGGGGGGGCTTCAATGAGCAGTTCTTC. The encoded protein is CASSRGGRGGFNEQFF.

This clonotype has a count of ten or more. The chain couples TRBV7-8 to TRBJ2-7; 11 bases agree with TRBD2. Germline V gene data show CDR1 as SGHVS and CDR2 as FQNEAQ. CDR3 length: 18 residues. V lost 1 base to trimming and J lost 4 bases; unmatched junction nucleotides: 12. The CDR3 DNA follows: TGTGCCAGCAGCTTAGTAACCCCTCTAGCGGGGGGCTGGTACGAGCAGTACTTC. It codes for CASSLVTPLAGGWYEQYF.

This clonotype has just a few counts. The chain links TRBV10-3 to TRBJ1-2; 8 nucleotides agree with TRBD1. The CDR3 totals 13 residues. The germline CDR1 and CDR2 sequences are ENHRY and SYGVKD. J was trimmed by 2 bases and V by 6 bases; bases with no gene match: 2. The DNA for the CDR3 is TGTGCCATCAGGGGACAGGACAACTATGGCTACACCTTC. Its protein is CAIRGQDNYGYTF.

This clonotype came up many times. The chain carries TRBV11-2 and TRBJ2-5; D may be TRBD1 (5 bases). Trimming shortened V by 0 bases and J by 2 bases, and 13 bases separated the two germline ends. Germline CDR1 SGHAT, CDR2 FQNNGV. The CDR3 consists of 16 residues. CDR3 DNA: TGTGCCAGCAGCTTAGATTCGGCAGGGAAGCAAGAGACCCAGTACTTC. Residues: CASSLDSAGKQETQYF.

This rearrangement joins TRBV13 to TRBJ1-2; D ambiguous. The CDR3 contains 14 residues. Germline V gene lookup returns CDR1 PRHDT and CDR2 FYEKMQ (reference sequence). With 8 bases removed from V and 0 bases from J, the gap between germline ends came to 13 bases. The CDR3 here is CASQIGLSNYGYTF. CDR3 sequence (DNA): TGTGCCAGCCAGATAGGGCTGTCTAACTATGGCTACACCTTC. The whole variable domain, filled in from reference TRBV13 and TRBJ1-2, reads AAGVIQSPRHLIKEKRETATLKCYPIPRHDTVYWYQQGPGQDPQFLISFYEKMQSDKGSIPDRFSAQQFSDYHSELNMSSLELGDSALYFCASQIGLSNYGYTFGSGTRLTVV.

Details on this clonotype: One end of the junction does not line up with germline, which may come from a read error. V gene TRBV19 combines with J gene TRBJ1-2; D remains ambiguous. The CDR3 is 13 amino acids. Germline CDR1 is LNHDA and CDR2 is SQIVND (reference sequence). CDR3 in DNA: TGTGCCAATAGTAAGGACGGGAACTATGGCTACACCTTC. It encodes CANSKDGNYGYTF.

This clonotype was seen a handful of times. The rearrangement joins TRBV6-6 to TRBJ1-3; D is undetermined. Trimming took 2 bases from V and 0 from J, leaving 14 bases between them. The CDR3 runs 17 residues. CDR1 and CDR2 (germline): MNHNY, SVGAGI (reference sequence). The CDR3 DNA reads TGTGCCAGCAGTTACCCCCGAGTCCCTACCTCTGGAAACACCATATATTTT. This encodes CASSYPRVPTSGNTIYF.

This clonotype was seen more than once but under ten times. This rearrangement joins TRBV29-1 to TRBJ2-3; 13 bases align to TRBD2. Germline V gene lookup returns CDR1 SQVTM and CDR2 ANQGSEA. V shed 6 bases, J shed 4 bases, and the junction held 1 base outside the gene matches. The CDR3 consists of 13 residues. The CDR3 DNA reads TGCAGCGTCGGACTAGCGGGGGCAGATACGCAGTATTTT. Protein sequence: CSVGLAGADTQYF.

This clonotype has at least ten counts. This sequence joins TRBV28 and TRBJ1-4, with 9 bases matching TRBD1. The V gene end was trimmed by 6 bases and the J gene end by 8 bases; junction bases not matched to a gene: 7. The CDR3 totals 14 residues. Per the germline V gene, CDR1 is MDHEN and CDR2 is SYDVKM. The CDR3 DNA follows: TGTGCCAGCAGGTCTGGGACAGGGTGGGAAAAACTGTTTTTT. It codes for CASRSGTGWEKLFF.

The rearrangement joins TRBV5-1 to TRBJ2-7, with D perhaps assigned TRBD1 or TRBD2 (6 bases each). Germline loops: CDR1 SGHRS, CDR2 YFSETQ. The CDR3 is made up of 14 amino acids. Trimming took 4 bases from V and 1 from J, leaving 12 bases between them. CDR3 residues: CASSTGGGSYEQYF. The CDR3 coding sequence is TGCGCCAGCAGCACTGGAGGGGGATCCTACGAGCAGTACTTC.

This clonotype was detected only a few times. The chain couples TRBV15 to TRBJ2-1, with D unclear. The CDR3 runs to 13 residues. Germline assignment: CDR1 LNHNV and CDR2 YYDKDF (reference sequence). Trimming cost V 4 bases and J 12 bases, with 16 bases left between them. CDR3 loop: CATSTPAGKGQFF. The CDR3 DNA sequence: TGTGCCACCAGCACCCCCGCTGGGAAGGGGCAGTTCTTC. The full variable domain, with the rest looked up from reference TRBV15 and TRBJ2-1, is DAMVIQNPRYQVTQFGKPVTLSCSQTLNHNVMYWYQQKSSQAPKLLFHYYDKDFNNEADTPDNFQSRRPNTSFCFLDIRSPGLGDTAMYLCATSTPAGKGQFFGPGTRLTVL.

J is TRBJ1-1 and V is TRBV19, with TRBD1 matching 7 bases. V was clipped by 4 bases and J by 2 bases; unmatched bases: 4. The germline gives CDR1 LNHDA, CDR2 SQIVND (reference sequence). The CDR3 extends over 14 amino acids. CDR3 sequence: CASSTGTANTEAFF. The CDR3, as DNA: TGTGCCAGTAGTACCGGGACAGCCAACACTGAAGCTTTCTTT.

This clonotype was observed at least ten times. The rearrangement uses TRBV2 and TRBJ1-1; TRBD1 agrees at 7 bases. Germline V gene lookup returns CDR1 SNHLY and CDR2 FYNNEI. The CDR3 runs to 13 residues. The V gene end was trimmed by 9 bases and the J gene end by 6 bases; junction bases not matched to a gene: 10. CDR3 sequence: CASIRDSYPEAFF. CDR3 coding DNA: TGTGCCAGTATCCGGGACAGCTATCCTGAAGCTTTCTTT.